Listed here are 2 T cell receptor beta chains from one sample, sequenced in a study of naive and memory T cell subsets. Ligated cDNA underwent four rounds of PCR with nested alpha and beta constant region primers and SP2. TCRdb re-called the 5' RACE reads with MiXCR, one entry per CDR3 protein. The profile shows about 62,000 distinct CDR3 sequences, approximately 8% of them singletons. A UMI-containing oligonucleotide was joined by 3' ligation to the TCR cDNA template. The receptors were sampled from a female donor in good health.

V usage is TRBV11-2 and J usage is TRBJ2-5, with 9 nucleotides matching TRBD2. The CDR3 runs to 17 residues. The J segment lost 2 bases and the V segment lost 5 bases, leaving 12 bases of the junction unmatched. The germline V gene encodes CDR1 SGHAT and CDR2 FQNNGV. In DNA form, the CDR3 reads TGTGCCAGCAGCCTAGGACTAAGCGGGGGGATACAAGAGACCCAGTACTTC. As protein: CASSLGLSGGIQETQYF.

The chain couples TRBV29-1 to TRBJ2-1; TRBD1 is a possible D gene (6 bases). The CDR3 spans 11 residues. Germline-derived CDR1 and CDR2 are SQVTM and ANQGSEA. V lost 6 bases, J lost 9 bases, and 12 bases lay in between. The CDR3 DNA sequence: TGCAGCGTAGGACAGACGGGTGAGCAGTTCTTC. As protein: CSVGQTGEQFF.